This passage covers 23 T cell receptor beta chains from one sample sequenced in a study of shared clonotypes between healthy human individuals. Sequencing was performed with immunoSEQ multiplex PCR; in TCRdb, only in-frame clones are kept and a portion is missing. The table lists over a million clones, more than 95% of them singletons. Sequencing used naive CD4+ T cells sorted from blood. Subset given: CD45RA+ positively selected. All receptors derive from a man under 40 in good health.

The chain links TRBV5-4 to TRBJ2-6; TRBD1 agrees at 8 bases. The CDR3 loop spans 18 amino acids. Germline lookup yields CDR1 SGHNT and CDR2 YYREEE (reference sequence). J gave up 2 bases and V 4 bases, and 11 bases lay outside the gene matches. DNA of the CDR3: TGTGCCAGCAGCCAATGGACAGGGACTCTTACTGGGGCCAACGTCCTGACTTTC. Its protein product is CASSQWTGTLTGANVLTF.

The chain carries TRBV28 and TRBJ1-4, with TRBD1 matching 7 bases. The CDR3 contains 13 residues. Trimming cost V 5 bases and J 8 bases; bases outside gene matches: 5. The germline V gene has CDR1 MDHEN and CDR2 SYDVKM. CDR3 bases: TGTGCCAGCAGTACCCCGGGACAGGAAAAACTGTTTTTT. This translates into CASSTPGQEKLFF.

The V call is TRBV5-4, the J call TRBJ2-5; 10 nucleotides match TRBD1. Germline V gene data show CDR1 as SGHNT and CDR2 as YYREEE (reference sequence). This CDR3 spans 15 amino acids. The junction had 8 bases not matched to a gene; V was cut back by 4 bases and J by 5 bases. The CDR3 DNA follows: TGTGCCAGCAGCCCTCGGGAGACAGGGGGCGAGACCCAGTACTTC. It specifies CASSPRETGGETQYF.

The V gene is TRBV28, the J gene TRBJ2-1; D is possibly TRBD1 (5 bases). Germline lookup yields CDR1 MDHEN and CDR2 SYDVKM. This CDR3 is 14 amino acids long. The V end lost 3 bases, the J end lost 13 bases, and 19 bases lay between the germline ends. The CDR3 sequence is CASSLSQGSLEQFF. CDR3 coding DNA: TGTGCCAGCAGTTTGTCTCAGGGCAGCCTAGAACAGTTCTTC.

This chain uses TRBV14 with TRBJ2-1; D remains ambiguous. V was clipped by 2 bases and J by 0 bases, with 8 bases between them. From germline, CDR1 is SGHDN and CDR2 FVKESK. The CDR3 contains 15 residues. The CDR3 protein is CASSQLRPSYNEQFF. The CDR3 DNA reads as TGTGCCAGCAGCCAACTGCGGCCCTCCTACAATGAGCAGTTCTTC. The full variable domain, rest sourced from reference TRBV14 and TRBJ2-1, is EAGVTQFPSHSVIEKGQTVTLRCDPISGHDNLYWYRRVMGKEIKFLLHFVKESKQDESGMPNNRFLAERTGGTYSTLKVQPAELEDSGVYFCASSQLRPSYNEQFFGPGTRLTVL.

The J gene is TRBJ1-1, the V gene TRBV4-3, with D hard to call. The germline V gene has CDR1 LGHNA and CDR2 YSLEER. This CDR3 contains 14 residues. The V and J ends lost 0 bases and 8 bases respectively, with 13 bases between them. The CDR3 reads CASSQDRARREAFF. CDR3 sequence (DNA): TGCGCCAGCAGCCAAGATAGGGCTCGGAGAGAAGCTTTCTTT.

V usage is TRBV5-5 and J usage is TRBJ1-2; tentative D call: TRBD1 (5 bases). The V gene's germline CDR1 is SGHKS and CDR2 YYEKEE (reference sequence). Trimming took off 4 bases at V and 0 bases at J, with 7 bases between the two ends. CDR3 length equals 13 residues. CDR3 protein: CASSEQANYGYTF. Written as DNA, the CDR3 is TGTGCCAGCAGCGAACAGGCTAACTATGGCTACACCTTC.

The V and J genes are TRBV28 and TRBJ2-7; 12 nucleotides agree with TRBD1. This CDR3 has 15 residues. J was trimmed by 7 bases and V by 2 bases; bases with no gene match: 6. CDR1 MDHEN and CDR2 SYDVKM come from the germline V gene. The CDR3 nucleotides are TGTGCCAGCAGTTTAGGTTGGGACAGGGGGCGTGAGCAGTACTTC. Its translation: CASSLGWDRGREQYF.

The genes are TRBV6-5 and TRBJ2-7, with D possibly being TRBD1 (6 bases). The V end lost 0 bases, the J end lost 2 bases, and 11 bases lay between the germline ends. Germline V gives CDR1 MNHEY, CDR2 SVGAGI. This CDR3 is 15 amino acids long. CDR3 DNA sequence: TGTGCCAGCAGTTACTCAGACGGACAGCCCTACGAGCAGTACTTC. Amino acids: CASSYSDGQPYEQYF.

The CDR3 reads CASSLYGLNTEAFF. The CDR3 DNA reads as TGTGCCAGCAGCTTGTACGGATTGAACACTGAAGCTTTCTTT. The V call is TRBV5-6, the J call TRBJ1-1, with D unclear. Germline values: CDR1 SGHDT, CDR2 YYEEEE. This CDR3 has 14 residues. Trimming took off 1 base at V and 0 bases at J, with 7 bases between the two ends.

This rearrangement joins TRBV7-9 to TRBJ1-4, with 7 bases lining up with TRBD1. The CDR3 contains 15 residues. Unmatched junction bases numbered 6, after V lost 3 bases and J lost 5 bases. Germline values: CDR1 SEHNR, CDR2 FQNEAQ (reference sequence). The CDR3 is CASSFLTGTNEKLFF. The CDR3 DNA is TGTGCCAGCAGCTTCCTGACAGGGACCAATGAAAAACTGTTTTTT.

The chain is built from TRBV28 and TRBJ2-7, with TRBD2 identical over 9 bases. This CDR3 contains 16 residues. Germline V lookup: CDR1 MDHEN, CDR2 SYDVKM. V was clipped by 3 bases and J by 3 bases; unmatched bases: 9. The CDR3: CASSFPPGLADYEQYF. Written as DNA, the CDR3 is TGTGCCAGCAGTTTCCCCCCGGGACTAGCAGACTACGAGCAGTACTTC. Combining the CDR3 with reference TRBV28 and TRBJ2-7 gives the whole variable domain DVKVTQSSRYLVKRTGEKVFLECVQDMDHENMFWYRQDPGLGLRLIYFSYDVKMKEKGDIPEGYSVSREKKERFSLILESASTNQTSMYLCASSFPPGLADYEQYFGPGTRLTVT.

This chain links TRBV18 with TRBJ2-1, with 8 bases lining up with TRBD2. Germline lookup yields CDR1 KGHSH and CDR2 LQKENI. With 3 bases clipped from V and 3 bases from J, the junction kept 10 bases outside the gene matches. The CDR3 runs to 17 residues. CDR3 residues: CASSPPRSGRLYNEQFF. As DNA, the CDR3 is TGTGCCAGCTCACCCCCTCGGAGCGGGAGACTCTACAATGAGCAGTTCTTC.

The V call is TRBV20-1, the J call TRBJ2-5, with D hard to call. There are 10 residues in the CDR3. Germline values: CDR1 DFQATT, CDR2 SNEGSKA (reference sequence). CDR3 DNA sequence: TGCTCCTTCGACGGGGAGACCCAGTACTTC. Residues: CSFDGETQYF.

This chain uses TRBV5-6 with TRBJ2-1; 13 nucleotides agree with TRBD2. Germline CDR1 reads SGHDT; CDR2 reads YYEEEE. The CDR3 covers 16 residues. Losses at the gene ends were 0 bases for V and 8 bases for J; bases not matched to a gene: 5. CDR3 region: CASSLETSGRADEQFF. CDR3 in DNA: TGTGCCAGCAGCTTGGAAACTAGCGGGAGGGCCGATGAGCAGTTCTTC.

In DNA form, the CDR3 reads TGTGCCAGCAGCGTAGATCTGCACGGGGAGCTGTTTTTT. Encoded protein: CASSVDLHGELFF. This chain connects TRBV9 to TRBJ2-2; D is ambiguous. This CDR3 is 13 amino acids long. V was clipped by 0 bases and J by 7 bases, with 7 bases between them. The germline CDR1 and CDR2 sequences are SGDLS and YYNGEE.

The chain links TRBV5-1 to TRBJ1-1, with D perhaps matching TRBD1 (5 bases). This CDR3 has 15 residues. V was trimmed by 4 bases and J by 0 bases, leaving 13 bases between them. CDR1 SGHRS and CDR2 YFSETQ come from the germline V gene. Written as DNA, the CDR3 is TGCGCCAGCAGCCCCGGACATTCCATGAACACTGAAGCTTTCTTT. Translating gives CASSPGHSMNTEAFF.

The chain joins TRBV2 to TRBJ2-1; unclear D gene. Germline V gives CDR1 SNHLY, CDR2 FYNNEI. Trimming left V 6 bases short and J 7 bases short, with 7 bases between. CDR3 length equals 11 residues. CDR3 in amino acids: CASRAKNEQFF. The DNA of the CDR3 is TGTGCCAGCAGGGCCAAGAATGAGCAGTTCTTC.

As to this clone: The junction departs from germline at one end; a sequencing error may be responsible. This chain connects TRBV2 to TRBJ2-5, with TRBD2 identical over 8 bases. Germline loops: CDR1 SNHLY, CDR2 FYNNEI. The CDR3 runs to 13 residues. The CDR3 is CASSEVAGGAQYF. The CDR3 DNA reads as TGTGCCAGCAGCGAAGTGGCGGGAGGAGCCCAGTACTTC. Complete variable domain (other parts from reference TRBV2 and TRBJ2-5): EPEVTQTPSHQVTQMGQEVILRCVPISNHLYFYWYRQILGQKVEFLVSFYNNEISEKSEIFDDQFSVERPDGSNFTLKIRSTKLEDSAMYFCASSEVAGGAQYFGPGTRLLVL.

The genes are TRBV18 and TRBJ2-4; possible D gene TRBD2, 6 bases. V dropped 6 bases and J dropped 4 bases, with 19 bases sitting between them. Germline lookup yields CDR1 KGHSH and CDR2 LQKENI. The CDR3 sequence is 16 residues long. DNA for the CDR3: TGTGCCAGCTCCCTGGCCCCCGGGACTGGGAAAAACATTCAGTACTTC. Translating it yields CASSLAPGTGKNIQYF.

This clone showed up just once. The gene calls are TRBV23-1 and TRBJ2-5; D is unresolved. TRBV23-1 is reported as an ORF; its role is uncertain. V lost 1 base to trimming and J lost 0 bases, with 6 bases between them. This CDR3 is 14 amino acids long. The CDR3 DNA reads as TGCGCCAGCAGTCAATTACCGTACCAAGAGACCCAGTACTTC. Protein sequence: CASSQLPYQETQYF.

The chain combines TRBV15 with TRBJ2-7; no definite D call. The CDR3 consists of 14 residues. V gave up 1 base and J gave up 2 bases, with 9 bases separating them. Germline V gene sequence: CDR1 LNHNV, CDR2 YYDKDF (reference sequence). The CDR3 nucleotides read TGTGCCACCAGCAGAGCCAGACTCACCTACGAGCAGTACTTC. Translated: CATSRARLTYEQYF.

This chain uses TRBV14 with TRBJ2-1; 7 bases are shared with TRBD1. This CDR3 region has 17 residues. V lost 4 bases to trimming and J lost 4 bases; unmatched junction nucleotides: 13. The germline V gene has CDR1 SGHDN and CDR2 FVKESK. CDR3 amino acids: CASSPRTGLRSYNEQFF. CDR3 nucleotide sequence: TGTGCCAGCAGCCCCCGGACAGGCCTACGGAGTTACAATGAGCAGTTCTTC.